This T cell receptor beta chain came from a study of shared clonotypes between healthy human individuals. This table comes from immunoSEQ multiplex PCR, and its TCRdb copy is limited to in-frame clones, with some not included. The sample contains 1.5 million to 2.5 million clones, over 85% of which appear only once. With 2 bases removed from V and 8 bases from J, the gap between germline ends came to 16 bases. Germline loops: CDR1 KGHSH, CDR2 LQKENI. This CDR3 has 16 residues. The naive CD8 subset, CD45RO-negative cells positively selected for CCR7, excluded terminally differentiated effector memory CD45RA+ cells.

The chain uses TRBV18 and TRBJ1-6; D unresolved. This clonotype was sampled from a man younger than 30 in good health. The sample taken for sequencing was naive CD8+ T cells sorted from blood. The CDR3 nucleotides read TGTGCCAGCTCACCAACGCTAGTACGGGCAGATTCACCCCTCCACTTT. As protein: CASSPTLVRADSPLHF.